This TCR beta chain was found in a study of T cell changes during pregnancy in multiple sclerosis. The CDR3 loop spans 17 amino acids. V was shortened by 2 bases and J by 0 bases, with 16 bases between the two germline ends. Germline V CDR1 and CDR2: MGHRA, YSYEKL. The method was immunoSEQ multiplex PCR; TCRdb's version includes in-frame clones alone and lacks a portion of them. The profile covers some 67,000 clones, with around 90% appearing a single time and 2.3% taken by the ten largest. This chain connects TRBV4-1 to TRBJ1-2; the D gene is possibly TRBD1 (6 bases). The TCR comes from a female donor with multiple sclerosis, enrolled in a pregnancy study. The source was peripheral blood, collected in the first trimester of pregnancy. CDR3 in amino acids: CASSQSWETGTNYGYTF. The CDR3 DNA is TGCGCCAGCAGCCAATCCTGGGAGACAGGAACTAACTATGGCTACACCTTC.